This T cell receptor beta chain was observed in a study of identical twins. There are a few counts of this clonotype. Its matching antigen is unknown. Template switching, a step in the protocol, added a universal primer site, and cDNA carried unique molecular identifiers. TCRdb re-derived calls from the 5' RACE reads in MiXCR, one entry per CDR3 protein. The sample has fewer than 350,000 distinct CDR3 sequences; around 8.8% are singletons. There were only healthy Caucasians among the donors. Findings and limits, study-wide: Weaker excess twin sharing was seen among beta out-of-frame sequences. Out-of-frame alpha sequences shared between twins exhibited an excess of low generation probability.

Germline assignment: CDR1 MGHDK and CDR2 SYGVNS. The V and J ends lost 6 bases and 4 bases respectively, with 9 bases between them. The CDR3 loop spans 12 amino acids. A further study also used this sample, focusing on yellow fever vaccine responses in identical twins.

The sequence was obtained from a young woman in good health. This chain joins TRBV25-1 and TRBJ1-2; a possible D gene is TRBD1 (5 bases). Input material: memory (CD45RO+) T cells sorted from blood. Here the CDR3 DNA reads TGTGCCAGCAGGACAGAACCCTATGGCTACACCTTC. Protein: CASRTEPYGYTF.